These 16 T cell receptor beta chains were all obtained from the same sample, sequenced in a study of shared clonotypes between healthy human individuals. Profiling relied on immunoSEQ multiplex PCR, and the TCRdb table lists in-frame clones only, not all of them. In the table there are approximately 2.1 million clones, 90% to 95% of which are singletons. The sample was naive CD4+ T cells from PBMCs. Described subset: CD45RA+ positively selected. The receptors stem from a man aged 18 to 30 in good health. Some clones in this sample may be carry-over from other donors' samples.

J is TRBJ1-2 and V is TRBV7-9; 8 bases are a match to TRBD1. CDR1 SEHNR and CDR2 FQNEAQ come from the germline V gene (reference sequence). CDR3 length: 14 amino acids. J was trimmed by 7 bases and V by 1 base; bases with no gene match: 5. The CDR3 is CASSLVGQGAGYTF. CDR3 coding DNA: TGTGCCAGCAGCTTAGTAGGGCAGGGGGCTGGCTACACCTTC.

V usage is TRBV6-1 and J usage is TRBJ2-3; the D call may be TRBD1 or TRBD2 (5 bases each). There are 14 residues in the CDR3. Trimming cost V 8 bases and J 2 bases, with 14 bases left between them. Germline V gene lookup returns CDR1 MNHNS and CDR2 SASEGT. For the CDR3, the DNA is TGTGCCAGCGAAGGATGGGACGCCACAGATACGCAGTATTTT. Residues: CASEGWDATDTQYF.

The J gene is TRBJ2-3, the V gene TRBV28; D is undetermined. The CDR3 totals 16 residues. CDR1 is MDHEN and CDR2 is SYDVKM in the germline V gene. Trimming cost V 6 bases and J 1 base, with 17 bases left between them. The CDR3 reads CASRLPPDWGTDTQYF. The CDR3 coding sequence is TGTGCCAGCAGACTCCCCCCCGATTGGGGCACAGATACGCAGTATTTT.

The chain is built from TRBV19 and TRBJ1-5; no clear D. V was trimmed by 5 bases and J by 2 bases, leaving 13 bases between them. The V gene's germline CDR1 is LNHDA and CDR2 SQIVND (reference sequence). The length of the CDR3 is 15 residues. The CDR3 nucleotides are TGTGCCAGTAGTTCAACTACGGGAGGCAATCAGCCCCAGCATTTT. Translating gives CASSSTTGGNQPQHF.

The chain links TRBV10-3 to TRBJ2-5, with 11 bases that match TRBD2. CDR3 length: 15 residues. V shed 3 bases, J shed 4 bases, and the junction held 4 bases outside the gene matches. From germline, CDR1 is ENHRY and CDR2 SYGVKD. CDR3 in amino acids: CAISELAGDTETQYF. CDR3 DNA: TGTGCCATCAGTGAACTAGCGGGAGATACAGAGACCCAGTACTTC.

This chain joins TRBV5-1 and TRBJ2-3, with a tentative D call TRBD2 (5 bases). Germline-derived CDR1 and CDR2 are SGHRS and YFSETQ. CDR3 size: 16 residues. V lost 0 bases, J lost 3 bases, and 14 bases lay in between. The CDR3: CASSLVPPRGTDTQYF. CDR3 sequence (DNA): TGCGCCAGCAGCTTGGTCCCGCCCCGGGGAACAGATACGCAGTATTTT.

The rearrangement joins TRBV2 to TRBJ1-2, with no clear D. V was trimmed by 1 base and J by 7 bases, leaving 13 bases between them. This CDR3 has 14 residues. The germline V gene encodes CDR1 SNHLY and CDR2 FYNNEI. The CDR3 loop is CASSEGPREGGYTF. CDR3 in DNA: TGTGCCAGCAGTGAAGGCCCCCGAGAGGGTGGCTACACCTTC.

V gene TRBV6-6 combines with J gene TRBJ2-4, with D possibly called TRBD1 or TRBD2 (6 bases each). CDR3 length equals 15 residues. The germline V gene has CDR1 MNHNY and CDR2 SVGAGI (reference sequence). Trimming shortened V by 7 bases and J by 2 bases, and 15 bases separated the two germline ends. The CDR3 nucleotides are TGTGCCAGCACTGACGGGGGCGCCCCCAAAAACATTCAGTACTTC. Amino acids: CASTDGGAPKNIQYF.

In its sample, this clone was seen once. The rearrangement uses TRBV28 and TRBJ2-7; either TRBD1 or TRBD2 may fit D (5 bases each). CDR3 length: 15 residues. Germline CDR1 and CDR2: MDHEN and SYDVKM. The V end lost 8 bases, the J end lost 5 bases, and 22 bases lay between the germline ends. CDR3 residues: CASSDQGRDVNEQYF. The CDR3 bases are TGTGCCAGCTCCGACCAGGGCAGGGACGTCAACGAGCAGTACTTC.

The chain couples TRBV7-3 to TRBJ2-1, with TRBD2 matching over 11 bases. In germline, CDR1 is SGHTA, CDR2 FQGTGA. Trimming removed 5 bases from V and 9 bases from J; junction bases left unmatched: 15. The length of the CDR3 is 17 residues. CDR3 bases: TGTGCCAGCAGCCAACAGCGGGGTAGCGGGAGGGCGGGTGAGCAGTTCTTC. Translation: CASSQQRGSGRAGEQFF.

The chain recombines TRBV28 with TRBJ2-1; 8 positions match TRBD2. Germline V gene sequence: CDR1 MDHEN, CDR2 SYDVKM. V shed 3 bases, J shed 6 bases, and the junction held 1 base outside the gene matches. The CDR3 sequence is 13 residues long. This chain's CDR3 is CASSFAGGNEQFF. The CDR3 nucleotides are TGTGCCAGCAGTTTCGCGGGGGGCAATGAGCAGTTCTTC.

This clone was recorded only once. The same CDR3 arises from other DNA sequences in this sample as well. This rearrangement joins TRBV5-1 to TRBJ2-3; D gene unclear. CDR1 SGHRS and CDR2 YFSETQ come from the germline V gene. V lost 5 bases and J lost 2, with 6 bases in between. The CDR3 extends over 12 amino acids. CDR3 loop: CASRTSTDTQYF. In DNA, the CDR3 is TGCGCCAGCAGGACTTCCACAGATACGCAGTATTTT.

This chain's CDR3 is CASSLVAVNTEAFF. Here the CDR3 DNA reads TGTGCCAGCAGCTTAGTAGCGGTGAACACTGAAGCTTTCTTT. The chain joins TRBV7-2 to TRBJ1-1; D unclear. Trimming removed 1 base from V and 0 bases from J, with 6 bases in between. Per germline, CDR1 SGHTA and CDR2 FQGNSA. CDR3 length equals 14 residues.

The rearrangement uses TRBV7-3 and TRBJ2-7; tentatively, D is TRBD1 (5 bases). CDR1 is SGHTA and CDR2 is FQGTGA in the germline V gene. The V gene lost 1 base and the J gene lost 7 bases, with 11 bases spanning the gap. The CDR3 spans 13 residues. CDR3 coding DNA: TGTGCCAGCAGCTTAAGTGGGGCTGGTGAGCAGTACTTC. It codes for CASSLSGAGEQYF. The full variable domain, rest sourced from reference TRBV7-3 and TRBJ2-7, is GAGVSQTPSNKVTEKGKYVELRCDPISGHTALYWYRQSLGQGPEFLIYFQGTGAADDSGLPNDRFFAVRPEGSVSTLKIQRTERGDSAVYLCASSLSGAGEQYFGPGTRLTVT.

In its sample, this clone was seen once. V and J are TRBV7-2 and TRBJ2-7; tentative D call: TRBD1 (6 bases). The germline CDR1 and CDR2 sequences are SGHTA and FQGNSA. Trimming took off 1 base at V and 2 bases at J, with 12 bases between the two ends. The CDR3 runs 15 residues. The CDR3 protein is CASSLGQVPTYEQYF. DNA for the CDR3: TGTGCCAGCAGCTTAGGACAGGTCCCGACCTACGAGCAGTACTTC.

The chain uses TRBV6-1 and TRBJ1-5; TRBD1 is a possible D gene (5 bases). The V end was cut by 4 bases, the J end by 0 bases, with 22 bases between. CDR1 and CDR2 (germline): MNHNS, SASEGT. This CDR3 has 19 residues. CDR3 protein: CASSGHRPRGSYSNQPQHF. The CDR3, as DNA: TGTGCCAGCAGTGGACATAGACCACGGGGCAGTTATAGCAATCAGCCCCAGCATTTT.